Each of the 14 T cell receptor beta chains below was sequenced from the same sample in a study of cytomegalovirus exposure and HLA in healthy donors. Generated by immunoSEQ multiplex PCR, the TCRdb table keeps only in-frame clones and is missing some. Found here are just under 75,000 clones, roughly 93% of them singletons; the top ten hold approximately 3%. What was sequenced was PBMCs. These receptors came from a woman under 30 in good health and CMV-seropositive.

The chain has TRBV27 and TRBJ1-5; the D gene is possibly TRBD1 (5 bases). CDR1 MNHEY and CDR2 SMNVEV come from the germline V gene (reference sequence). Trimming pared 7 bases from V and 0 bases from J, leaving 16 bases between. The CDR3 totals 16 residues. CDR3 sequence (DNA): TGTGCCAGCACCTTACGGGGCGGGGGTAGCAATCAGCCCCAGCATTTT. Protein product: CASTLRGGGSNQPQHF.

The genes are TRBV13 and TRBJ2-5; 15 nucleotides agree with TRBD2. The ends lost 6 bases at V and 4 bases at J; junction bases unmatched: 9. CDR3 size: 17 residues. Germline lookup yields CDR1 PRHDT and CDR2 FYEKMQ (reference sequence). CDR3 nucleotide sequence: TGTGCCAGCAGTCCCGGACTAGCGGGGGGGCGTCCAGAGACCCAGTACTTC. The encoded protein is CASSPGLAGGRPETQYF.

The chain combines TRBV28 with TRBJ2-3, with 10 bases that match TRBD2. V lost 2 bases, J lost 4 bases, and 6 bases stayed unmatched. CDR1 is MDHEN and CDR2 is SYDVKM in the germline V gene. This CDR3 has 16 amino acids. The CDR3 spells CASSLRAGGSPDTQYF. The CDR3 nucleotides are TGTGCCAGCAGTTTAAGAGCGGGAGGGTCCCCAGATACGCAGTATTTT.

The rearrangement links TRBV19 to TRBJ2-3; D is uncertain. This CDR3 is built from 13 residues. The germline V gene encodes CDR1 LNHDA and CDR2 SQIVND (reference sequence). Trimming left V 5 bases short and J 5 bases short, with 11 bases between. The CDR3 loop is CASSAYGGDTQYF. The CDR3 nucleotides are TGTGCCAGTAGTGCCTACGGTGGAGATACGCAGTATTTT. Supplemented by reference TRBV19 and TRBJ2-3, the full variable domain reads DGGITQSPKYLFRKEGQNVTLSCEQNLNHDAMYWYRQDPGQGLRLIYYSQIVNDFQKGDIAEGYSVSREKKESFPLTVTSAQKNPTAFYLCASSAYGGDTQYFGPGTRLTVL.

The genes are TRBV28 and TRBJ1-1; no reliable D call. This CDR3 spans 14 amino acids. CDR1 is MDHEN, CDR2 SYDVKM, per germline. Deletions cut 1 base from V and 0 bases from J, with 6 bases between. The CDR3 reads CASSLLRVNTEAFF. CDR3 nucleotide sequence: TGTGCCAGCAGTTTATTGAGAGTGAACACTGAAGCTTTCTTT.

The genes are TRBV12-5 and TRBJ2-1, with 7 nucleotides matching TRBD2. The trim removed 5 bases at V and 5 bases at J, leaving 36 bases unmatched. Germline loops: CDR1 LGHNT, CDR2 FRNRAP. The CDR3 consists of 24 residues. CDR3 region: CASGPFWTFFQREGHTPPHNEQFF. CDR3 coding DNA: TGTGCTAGTGGTCCTTTCTGGACGTTCTTCCAGCGGGAAGGACACACACCCCCACACAATGAGCAGTTCTTC.

This clone is a singleton in its sample. Here the CDR3 DNA reads TGTGCCAGCAGGTCGACAGGGCTTGTTGACGAGCAGTACTTC. Translation: CASRSTGLVDEQYF. The rearrangement joins TRBV2 to TRBJ2-7, with 7 bases that match TRBD1. There are 14 residues in the CDR3. Germline CDR1 reads SNHLY; CDR2 reads FYNNEI. V was pared by 6 bases and J by 5 bases, with 10 bases of the junction left unmatched.

This sequence joins TRBV6-4 and TRBJ1-1; D perhaps matches TRBD1 (5 bases). V lost 4 bases and J 1 base, leaving 13 bases between the germline ends. The CDR3 consists of 15 residues. The V gene's germline CDR1 is MRHNA and CDR2 SNTAGT. The CDR3 DNA reads as TGTGCCAGCAGTGGTTTTTCAGGGAAGAACACTGAAGCTTTCTTT. Translating gives CASSGFSGKNTEAFF.

The chain recombines TRBV11-3 with TRBJ2-1, with a tentative D call TRBD2 (5 bases). The CDR3 totals 17 residues. V dropped 5 bases and J dropped 9 bases, with 26 bases sitting between them. The germline gives CDR1 SGHNT, CDR2 YENEEA. CDR3 in DNA: TGTGCCAGCAGCCTGACGCTCCCGGGATACGGACGGGGTGAGCAGTTCTTC. Amino acid sequence: CASSLTLPGYGRGEQFF. Together with reference TRBV11-3 and TRBJ2-1, the CDR3 gives the full variable domain: EAGVVQSPRYKIIEKKQPVAFWCNPISGHNTLYWYLQNLGQGPELLIRYENEEAVDDSQLPKDRFSAERLKGVDSTLKIQPAELGDSAVYLCASSLTLPGYGRGEQFFGPGTRLTVL.

The chain uses TRBV11-1 and TRBJ2-3, with 11 bases that match TRBD2. With 5 bases clipped from V and 5 bases from J, the junction kept 9 bases outside the gene matches. CDR1 and CDR2 (germline): SGHAT, FQDESV (reference sequence). There are 16 residues in the CDR3. CDR3: CASSGQTSGAGDTQYF. The CDR3 coding sequence is TGTGCCAGCAGCGGTCAGACTAGCGGGGCGGGAGATACGCAGTATTTT.

The rearrangement uses TRBV28 and TRBJ2-7, with D unresolved. Per germline, CDR1 MDHEN and CDR2 SYDVKM. Between the trimmed V and J ends, which lost 2 bases and 3 bases, there was a span of 5 bases. This CDR3 region has 12 residues. The CDR3 loop reads CASSLGIYEQYF. CDR3 sequence (DNA): TGTGCCAGCAGTTTAGGCATCTACGAGCAGTACTTC.

CDR3 sequence reads: CASSSTENTEAFF. The CDR3 DNA reads TGTGCCAGCAGTTCGACAGAGAACACTGAAGCTTTCTTT. The chain recombines TRBV27 with TRBJ1-1; TRBD1 might be the D (5 bases). In germline, CDR1 is MNHEY, CDR2 SMNVEV (reference sequence). CDR3 size: 13 residues. The ends were cut back, 4 bases at V and 1 base at J, with 7 bases in the middle.

J is TRBJ2-1 and V is TRBV6-5; 8 bases are shared with TRBD1. Germline loops: CDR1 MNHEY, CDR2 SVGAGI. This CDR3 comprises 14 residues. After removal of 5 bases from V and 9 bases from J, the junction contained 9 bases not matched to a gene. The CDR3, as DNA: TGTGCCAGCAGTGGACAGGGTTTTAACAGTGAGCAGTTCTTC. Amino acids: CASSGQGFNSEQFF.

For the CDR3, the DNA is TGTGCCAGTAGTAAAGGTGACAGCAGGAATGAGCAGTTCTTC. Encoded protein: CASSKGDSRNEQFF. J is TRBJ2-1 and V is TRBV19, with D possibly matching TRBD1 (5 bases). The V end lost 4 bases, the J end lost 7 bases, and 14 bases lay between the germline ends. This CDR3 spans 14 amino acids. Per germline, CDR1 LNHDA and CDR2 SQIVND (reference sequence).